This T cell receptor (beta chain) derives from a study of T-cell memory formation after mild COVID-19 (dated by TCRdb to the early 2020s). Turning to the overall study: TCR sequence clusters from the two donors were found to be largely donor specific. In a couple of donors, T-cell clones that expanded and contracted after mild COVID-19 were tracked by sequencing TCRalpha and TCRbeta repertoires over time. The cohort comprised two young, previously healthy adult volunteers, one female and one male.

The germline V gene supplies CDR1 SGHDN and CDR2 FVKESK. The V and J ends are trimmed by 2 bases and 0 bases, leaving 16 bases between them. The CDR3 runs 17 residues from the cysteine to the phenylalanine. Just CDR3 DNA is preserved here, 51 bases in frame from base 1. Data came from an Illumina NovaSeq 6000. Using 5'RACE with constant-segment primers, TCRalpha and TCRbeta cDNA libraries were constructed, with sample barcodes and unique molecular identifiers added in the process. RNA was extracted from every sample with Trizol reagent. Amplification of the libraries took two PCR steps, and the second step added a second sample barcode plus Illumina TruSeq adapters. Libraries were sequenced on an Illumina NovaSeq with 2 x 150 bp paired-end reads. Per the source publication's procedure: With migec v1.2.7, reads were demultiplexed and then collapsed into UMI-guided consensus sequences. Using mixcr v2.1.11, UMI consensuses were aligned to TRA and TRB V and J templates and then assembled into clonotypes. Clonotypes were classified as expanded or contracted when called significant by both edgeR and NoisET, with noise models trained on biological replicates. For edgeR calls, a false discovery rate-adjusted p below 0.01 and a log2 fold-change threshold of 1 were applied. As an exploratory analysis of dynamics, PCA with hierarchical clustering was applied to max-normalized trajectories of the 1000 most abundant clonotypes. The CD4 or CD8 phenotype of responding clones was assigned using the separately sequenced CD4+ and CD8+ repertoires. The public reads were quality trimmed at Q25 with fastp and then assembled into clones with MiXCR by TCRdb, keeping productive beta chains. Every distinct CDR3 protein forms one entry, paired with its most common genes and DNA. Here the V and J calls rest on TCRdb's processing, not on the authors' analysis. Recorded for this sample are approximately 570,000 distinct CDR3 sequences; roughly 18% of them occurred a single time. The ten largest clones take up 12% of the sample.

A remark on this clonotype: Its antigen remains unidentified. Base qualities were left out, and no much larger clone turns up one base away.

Study-wide conclusions, independent of this receptor: Contracting CD4+ clones were found mainly in CM and EM memory subsets, while CD8+ clones were enriched in EMRA. From day 15 to 85, contracting clones showed balanced CD4/CD8 phenotypes, whereas a second wave of clones that expanded from day 15 to 37 leaned towards CD4+. Some responding clones were detected in pre-infection memory, which suggested that pre-existing cross-reactive memory T cells had joined the SARS-CoV-2 response. SARS-CoV-2 specificity was not confirmed for the second-wave clones peaking on day 37. The study included only a couple of mild cases, and larger cohorts that include severe cases with pre-infection samples were judged to be necessary.

Ficoll-Paque density gradient centrifugation was used to isolate PBMCs. The chain couples TRBV14 to TRBJ1-1; the D gene is possibly TRBD1, with 5 bases matching. The origin of this receptor is an adult woman who had mild COVID-19 (a few samples of this study predate the infection). The sample titles of this study are shuffled in the database, so cell type and time point are left out; the donor was told from shared clones. The sequenced sample consisted of PBMCs or a T cell subset sorted from them (not recorded which). The DNA reads as follows: TGTGCCAGCAGCCAAAGGGTCGCACAGGCCGTGAACACTGAAGCTTTCTTT. It specifies CASSQRVAQAVNTEAFF. When the CDR3 is completed using the reference TRBV14 and TRBJ1-1 genes on either side, the full variable domain is EAGVTQFPSHSVIEKGQTVTLRCDPISGHDNLYWYRRVMGKEIKFLLHFVKESKQDESGMPNNRFLAERTGGTYSTLKVQPAELEDSGVYFCASSQRVAQAVNTEAFFGQGTRLTVV.